This T cell receptor beta chain originates from a study of T cell repertoires in cytomegalovirus infection. A remark on this clonotype: What it binds is not known.

TCRdb passed the reads through MiXCR, listing each CDR3 protein once. The table lists 200,000 to 250,000 distinct CDR3 sequences, approximately 38% of them singletons. Germline V gives CDR1 SGHVS, CDR2 FQNEAQ. V dropped 5 bases and J dropped 8 bases, with 18 bases sitting between them. This CDR3 contains 15 residues. The sample was CD8+ T cells from cultured PBMCs, taken from culture after CMV antigen stimulation. The V call is TRBV7-8, the J call TRBJ1-4; D uncertain. The receptor comes from a human donor in good health (CMV status not recorded). Some clones in this sample may be carry-over from other donors' samples. The CDR3 reads CASSPWPSTSEKLFF. The CDR3 DNA reads TGTGCCAGCAGCCCCTGGCCCTCGACCTCCGAAAAACTGTTTTTT.